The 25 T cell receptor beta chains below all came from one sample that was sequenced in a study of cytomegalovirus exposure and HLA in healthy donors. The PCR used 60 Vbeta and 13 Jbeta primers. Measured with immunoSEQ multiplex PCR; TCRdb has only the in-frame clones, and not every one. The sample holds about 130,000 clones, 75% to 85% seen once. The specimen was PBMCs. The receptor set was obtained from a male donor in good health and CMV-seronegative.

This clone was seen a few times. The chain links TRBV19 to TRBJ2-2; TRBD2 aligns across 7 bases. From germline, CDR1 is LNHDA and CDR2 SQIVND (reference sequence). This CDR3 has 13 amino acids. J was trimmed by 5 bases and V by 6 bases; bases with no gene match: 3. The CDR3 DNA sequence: TGTGCCAGTAGGATGGGGGGGACCGGGGAGCTGTTTTTT. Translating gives CASRMGGTGELFF.

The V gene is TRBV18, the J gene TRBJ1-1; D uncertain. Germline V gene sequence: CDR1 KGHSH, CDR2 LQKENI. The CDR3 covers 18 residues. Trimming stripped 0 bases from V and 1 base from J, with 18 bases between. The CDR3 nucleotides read TGTGCCAGCTCACCACCGCTACTACGTCAATCTCCGAACACTGAAGCTTTCTTT. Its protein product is CASSPPLLRQSPNTEAFF.

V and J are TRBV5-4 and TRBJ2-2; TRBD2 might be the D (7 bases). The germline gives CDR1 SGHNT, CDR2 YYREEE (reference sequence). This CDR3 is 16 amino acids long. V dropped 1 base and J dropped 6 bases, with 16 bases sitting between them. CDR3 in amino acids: CASSLTGGNRAGELFF. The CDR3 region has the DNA TGTGCCAGCAGCTTGACGGGGGGCAATCGGGCCGGGGAGCTGTTTTTT.

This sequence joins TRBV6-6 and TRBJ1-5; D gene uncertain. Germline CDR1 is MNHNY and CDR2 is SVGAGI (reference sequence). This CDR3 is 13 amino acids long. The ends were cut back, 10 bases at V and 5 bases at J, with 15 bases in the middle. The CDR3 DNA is TGTGCCACCTCCACAAGTGCGGATCAGCCCCAGCATTTT. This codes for CATSTSADQPQHF.

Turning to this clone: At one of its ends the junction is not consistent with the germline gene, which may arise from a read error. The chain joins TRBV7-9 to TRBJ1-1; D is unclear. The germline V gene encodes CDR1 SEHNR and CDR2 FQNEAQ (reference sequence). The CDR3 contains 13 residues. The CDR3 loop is CSSSSSVNTEAFF. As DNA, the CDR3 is TGTTCCAGCAGCTCCTCGGTGAACACTGAAGCTTTCTTT. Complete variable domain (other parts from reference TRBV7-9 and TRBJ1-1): DTGVSQNPRHKITKRGQNVTFRCDPISEHNRLYWYRQTLGQGPEFLTYFQNEAQLEKSRLLSDRFSAERPKGSFSTLEIQRTEQGDSAMYLCSSSSSVNTEAFFGQGTRLTVV.

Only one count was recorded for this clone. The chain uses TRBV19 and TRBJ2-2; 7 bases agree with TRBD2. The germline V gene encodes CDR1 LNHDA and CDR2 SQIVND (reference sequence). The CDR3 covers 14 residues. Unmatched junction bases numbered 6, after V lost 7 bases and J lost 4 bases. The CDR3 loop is CASIDREVTGELFF. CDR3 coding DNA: TGTGCCAGTATCGACCGGGAGGTCACCGGGGAGCTGTTTTTT.

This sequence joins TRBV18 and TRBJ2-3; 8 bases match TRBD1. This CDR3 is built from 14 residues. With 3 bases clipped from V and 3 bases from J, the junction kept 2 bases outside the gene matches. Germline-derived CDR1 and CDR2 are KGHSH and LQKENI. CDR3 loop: CASSPDRGTDTQYF. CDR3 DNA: TGTGCCAGCTCACCCGACAGGGGTACAGATACGCAGTATTTT.

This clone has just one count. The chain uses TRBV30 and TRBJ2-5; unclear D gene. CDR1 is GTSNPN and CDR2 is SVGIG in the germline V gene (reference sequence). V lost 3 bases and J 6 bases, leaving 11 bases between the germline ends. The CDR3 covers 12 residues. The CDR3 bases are TGTGCCTGGAGCCCCCCCTTAAAGACCCAGTACTTC. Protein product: CAWSPPLKTQYF. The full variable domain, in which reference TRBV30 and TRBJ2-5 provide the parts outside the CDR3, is SQTIHQWPATLVQPVGSPLSLECTVEGTSNPNLYWYRQAAGRGLQLLFYSVGIGQISSEVPQNLSASRPQDRQFILSSKKLLLSDSGFYLCAWSPPLKTQYFGPGTRLLVL.

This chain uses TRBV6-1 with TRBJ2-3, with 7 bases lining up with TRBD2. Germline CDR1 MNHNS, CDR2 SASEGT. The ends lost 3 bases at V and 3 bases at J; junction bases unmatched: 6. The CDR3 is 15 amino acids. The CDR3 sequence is CASSDDGGWTDTQYF. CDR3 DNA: TGTGCCAGCAGTGACGACGGGGGGTGGACAGATACGCAGTATTTT.

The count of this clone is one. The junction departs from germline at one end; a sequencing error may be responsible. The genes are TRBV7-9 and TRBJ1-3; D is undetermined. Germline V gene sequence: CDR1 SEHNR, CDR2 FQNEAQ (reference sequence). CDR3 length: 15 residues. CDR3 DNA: TGTTCCAGCAGCCCGAGAACGGGTGAGGGAAACACCATATATTTT. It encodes CSSSPRTGEGNTIYF.

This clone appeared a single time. The CDR3 loop reads CASSLPRGGGQPQHF. In nucleotides, the CDR3 is TGTGCCAGCAGTTTACCGCGCGGGGGGGGTCAGCCCCAGCATTTT. This sequence joins TRBV28 and TRBJ1-5, with a possible D match to TRBD1 (5 bases). Trimming stripped 2 bases from V and 6 bases from J, with 14 bases between. There are 15 residues in the CDR3. CDR1 MDHEN and CDR2 SYDVKM come from the germline V gene. Full variable domain (remainder filled in from reference TRBV28 and TRBJ1-5): DVKVTQSSRYLVKRTGEKVFLECVQDMDHENMFWYRQDPGLGLRLIYFSYDVKMKEKGDIPEGYSVSREKKERFSLILESASTNQTSMYLCASSLPRGGGQPQHFGDGTRLSIL.

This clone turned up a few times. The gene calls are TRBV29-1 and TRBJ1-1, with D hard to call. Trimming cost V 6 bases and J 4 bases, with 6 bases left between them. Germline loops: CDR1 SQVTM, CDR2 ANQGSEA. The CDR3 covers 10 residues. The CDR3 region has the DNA TGCAGCGTCGTCCTCACTGAAGCTTTCTTT. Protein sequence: CSVVLTEAFF.

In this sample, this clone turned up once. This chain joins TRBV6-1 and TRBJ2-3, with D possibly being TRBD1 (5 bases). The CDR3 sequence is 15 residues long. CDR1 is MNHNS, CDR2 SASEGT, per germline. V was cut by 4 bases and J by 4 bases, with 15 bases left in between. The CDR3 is CASSVVRVGADTQYF. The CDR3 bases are TGTGCCAGCAGTGTTGTAAGGGTAGGGGCAGATACGCAGTATTTT.

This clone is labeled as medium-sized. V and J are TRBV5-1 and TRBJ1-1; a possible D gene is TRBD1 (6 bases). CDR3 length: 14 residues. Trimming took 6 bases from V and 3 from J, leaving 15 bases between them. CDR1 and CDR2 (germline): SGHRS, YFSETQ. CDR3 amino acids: CASMGRGDDTEAFF. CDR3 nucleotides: TGCGCCAGCATGGGCAGGGGCGACGACACTGAAGCTTTCTTT.

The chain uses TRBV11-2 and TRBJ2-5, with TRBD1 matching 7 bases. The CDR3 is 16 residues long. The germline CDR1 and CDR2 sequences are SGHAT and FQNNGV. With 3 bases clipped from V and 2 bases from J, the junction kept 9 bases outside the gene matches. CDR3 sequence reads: CASSFPPGQTQETQYF. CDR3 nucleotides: TGTGCCAGCAGCTTCCCCCCGGGACAGACACAAGAGACCCAGTACTTC. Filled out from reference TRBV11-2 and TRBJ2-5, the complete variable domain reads EAGVAQSPRYKIIEKRQSVAFWCNPISGHATLYWYQQILGQGPKLLIQFQNNGVVDDSQLPKDRFSAERLKGVDSTLKIQPAKLEDSAVYLCASSFPPGQTQETQYFGPGTRLLVL.

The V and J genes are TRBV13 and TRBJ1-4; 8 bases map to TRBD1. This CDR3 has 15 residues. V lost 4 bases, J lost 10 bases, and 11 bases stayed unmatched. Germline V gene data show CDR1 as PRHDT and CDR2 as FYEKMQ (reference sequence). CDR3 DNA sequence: TGTGCCAGCAGCTCACCGGGACAGGAGGTCGGAAAACTGTTTTTT. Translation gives CASSSPGQEVGKLFF.

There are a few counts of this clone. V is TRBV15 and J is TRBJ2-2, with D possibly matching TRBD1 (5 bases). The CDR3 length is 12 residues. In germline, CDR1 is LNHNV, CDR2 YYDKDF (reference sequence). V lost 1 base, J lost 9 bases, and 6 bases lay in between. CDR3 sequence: CATSRAGWELFF. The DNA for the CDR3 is TGTGCCACCAGCAGAGCAGGGTGGGAGCTGTTTTTT. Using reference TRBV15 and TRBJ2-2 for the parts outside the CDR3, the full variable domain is DAMVIQNPRYQVTQFGKPVTLSCSQTLNHNVMYWYQQKSSQAPKLLFHYYDKDFNNEADTPDNFQSRRPNTSFCFLDIRSPGLGDTAMYLCATSRAGWELFFGEGSRLTVL.

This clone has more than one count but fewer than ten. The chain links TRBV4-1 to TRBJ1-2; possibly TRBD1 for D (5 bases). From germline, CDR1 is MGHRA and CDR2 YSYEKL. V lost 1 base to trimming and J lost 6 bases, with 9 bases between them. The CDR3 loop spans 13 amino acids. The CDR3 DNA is TGCGCCAGCAGCCAAGCCAGGGTAAATGGCTACACCTTC. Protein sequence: CASSQARVNGYTF.

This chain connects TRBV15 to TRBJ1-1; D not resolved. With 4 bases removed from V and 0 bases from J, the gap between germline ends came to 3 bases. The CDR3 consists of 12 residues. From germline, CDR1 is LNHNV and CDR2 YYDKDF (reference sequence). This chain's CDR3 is CATSTLNTEAFF. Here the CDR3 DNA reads TGTGCCACCAGCACTTTGAACACTGAAGCTTTCTTT.

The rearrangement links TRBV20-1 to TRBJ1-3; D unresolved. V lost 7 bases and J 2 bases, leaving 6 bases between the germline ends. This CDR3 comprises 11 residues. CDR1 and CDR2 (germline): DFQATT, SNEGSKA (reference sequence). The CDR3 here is CSGSTGNTIYF. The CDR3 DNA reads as TGCAGTGGCAGTACTGGAAACACCATATATTTT.

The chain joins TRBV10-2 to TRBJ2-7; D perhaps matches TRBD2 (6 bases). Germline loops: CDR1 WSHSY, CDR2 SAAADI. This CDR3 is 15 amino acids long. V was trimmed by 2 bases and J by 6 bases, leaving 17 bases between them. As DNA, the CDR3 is TGCGCCAGCAGTGAGGTGGAGGGGAGTGGGTCCGAGCAGTACTTC. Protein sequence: CASSEVEGSGSEQYF.

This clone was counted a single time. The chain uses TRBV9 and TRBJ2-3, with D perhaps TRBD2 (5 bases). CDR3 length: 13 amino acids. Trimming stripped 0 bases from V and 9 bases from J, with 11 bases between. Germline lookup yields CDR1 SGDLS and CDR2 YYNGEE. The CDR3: CASSVVGSGTQYF. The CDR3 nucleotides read TGTGCCAGCAGCGTAGTCGGCTCGGGGACGCAGTATTTT.

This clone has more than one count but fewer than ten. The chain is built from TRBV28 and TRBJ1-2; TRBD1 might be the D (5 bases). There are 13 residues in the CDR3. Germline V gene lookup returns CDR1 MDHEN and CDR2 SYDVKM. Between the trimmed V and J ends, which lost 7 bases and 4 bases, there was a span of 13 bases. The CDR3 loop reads CASTLGPGYGYTF. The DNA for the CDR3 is TGTGCCAGCACTCTGGGGCCCGGCTATGGCTACACCTTC.

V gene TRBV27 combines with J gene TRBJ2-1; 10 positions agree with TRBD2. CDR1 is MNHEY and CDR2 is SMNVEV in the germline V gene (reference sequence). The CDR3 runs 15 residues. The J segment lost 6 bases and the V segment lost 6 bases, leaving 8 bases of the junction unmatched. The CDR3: CASRLAGGPPNEQFF. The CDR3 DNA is TGTGCCAGCAGATTAGCGGGGGGCCCCCCCAATGAGCAGTTCTTC.

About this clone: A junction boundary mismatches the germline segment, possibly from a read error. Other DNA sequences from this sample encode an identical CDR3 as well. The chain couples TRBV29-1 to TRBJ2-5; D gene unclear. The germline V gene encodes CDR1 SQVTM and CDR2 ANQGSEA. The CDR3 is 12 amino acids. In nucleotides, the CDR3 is TGCAGTGTTGCGGTTGGCCAAGAGACCCAGTACTTC. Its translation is CSVAVGQETQYF.